Below, 26 T cell receptor beta chains from the same sample are listed, as sequenced in a study of beta chain features in type 1 diabetes. Expressed TCRB transcripts were sequenced after all isolated RNA was converted to cDNA. Sequencing used immunoSEQ multiplex PCR; TCRdb keeps in-frame clones, though not all of them. Of hundreds of thousands of clones listed, approximately 11% were seen once; the top ten hold just over 0.015%. The specimen was naive CD4+ T cells from blood. These receptors all stem from a young woman in good health.

This chain connects TRBV18 to TRBJ2-6; a possible D gene is TRBD1 (6 bases). This CDR3 is built from 18 residues. Trimming stripped 3 bases from V and 0 bases from J, with 15 bases between. The V gene's germline CDR1 is KGHSH and CDR2 LQKENI. In nucleotides, the CDR3 is TGTGCCAGCTCACCGCAGTTGGGGGCCGACTCTGGGGCCAACGTCCTGACTTTC. Protein sequence: CASSPQLGADSGANVLTF.

V and J are TRBV29-1 and TRBJ2-3; no firm D call. V dropped 4 bases and J dropped 1 base, with 9 bases sitting between them. Looked up from germline, CDR1 is SQVTM and CDR2 is ANQGSEA. The CDR3 spans 13 residues. The DNA of the CDR3 is TGCAGCGTTGGGGCCCCTGGCACAGATACGCAGTATTTT. It yields the protein CSVGAPGTDTQYF.

This chain's CDR3 is CASSLAVSNYGYTF. CDR3 nucleotides: TGTGCCAGCAGTTTAGCGGTCTCTAACTATGGCTACACCTTC. The V call is TRBV27, the J call TRBJ1-2; D call uncertain. The V and J ends lost 2 bases and 0 bases respectively, with 7 bases between them. The CDR3 totals 14 residues. Germline V lookup: CDR1 MNHEY, CDR2 SMNVEV (reference sequence).

The chain links TRBV9 to TRBJ2-1, with 9 bases identical to TRBD2. The CDR3 spans 15 residues. Losses at the gene ends were 3 bases for V and 6 bases for J; bases not matched to a gene: 7. Germline CDR1 and CDR2: SGDLS and YYNGEE. CDR3 coding DNA: TGTGCCAGCAGCGCCCACCTAGCGGGACCCAATGAGCAGTTCTTC. Amino acid sequence: CASSAHLAGPNEQFF.

This clone was seen a few times. Additional DNA sequences in this sample encode the identical CDR3. The rearrangement uses TRBV18 and TRBJ2-1; 13 bases are shared with TRBD2. The CDR3 contains 17 residues. Germline-derived CDR1 and CDR2 are KGHSH and LQKENI. V lost 3 bases and J lost 0; bases outside the gene matches: 2. This chain's CDR3 is CASSPRTSGSSYNEQFF. The CDR3 DNA reads TGTGCCAGCTCACCGAGGACTAGCGGGAGCTCCTACAATGAGCAGTTCTTC. Full variable domain (rest looked up from reference TRBV18 and TRBJ2-1): NAGVMQNPRHLVRRRGQEARLRCSPMKGHSHVYWYRQLPEEGLKFMVYLQKENIIDESGMPKERFSAEFPKEGPSILRIQQVVRGDSAAYFCASSPRTSGSSYNEQFFGPGTRLTVL.

This clone was counted a few times. This rearrangement joins TRBV18 to TRBJ2-1, with D unclear. This CDR3 region has 15 residues. The germline gives CDR1 KGHSH, CDR2 LQKENI. V shed 2 bases and J shed 5 bases, with 13 bases lying between them. The CDR3 DNA reads as TGTGCCAGCTCACCAATTCCGGGTCCGAACAATGAGCAGTTCTTC. Its protein is CASSPIPGPNNEQFF. Drawing the rest from reference TRBV18 and TRBJ2-1, the complete variable domain is NAGVMQNPRHLVRRRGQEARLRCSPMKGHSHVYWYRQLPEEGLKFMVYLQKENIIDESGMPKERFSAEFPKEGPSILRIQQVVRGDSAAYFCASSPIPGPNNEQFFGPGTRLTVL.

This clone was found a few times. This chain joins TRBV28 and TRBJ2-7; a weak D match, TRBD1 (6 bases). Trimming took off 9 bases at V and 6 bases at J, with 18 bases between the two ends. This CDR3 is built from 13 residues. Germline V gene data show CDR1 as MDHEN and CDR2 as SYDVKM. CDR3 residues: CASKDSLQGEQYF. The CDR3 DNA is TGTGCCAGTAAGGACAGTCTGCAGGGCGAGCAGTACTTC.

There are a few counts of this clone. The rearrangement links TRBV7-9 to TRBJ2-7; a weak D match, TRBD1 (6 bases). There are 14 residues in the CDR3. Trimming removed 5 bases from V and 4 bases from J, with 15 bases in between. The V gene's germline CDR1 is SEHNR and CDR2 FQNEAQ (reference sequence). CDR3 coding DNA: TGTGCCAGCAGCGCGACAGGTGGTTCGTACGAGCAGTACTTC. Amino acids: CASSATGGSYEQYF. Variable domain in full (rest from reference TRBV7-9 and TRBJ2-7): DTGVSQNPRHKITKRGQNVTFRCDPISEHNRLYWYRQTLGQGPEFLTYFQNEAQLEKSRLLSDRFSAERPKGSFSTLEIQRTEQGDSAMYLCASSATGGSYEQYFGPGTRLTVT.

The rearrangement uses TRBV25-1 and TRBJ2-3; 11 bases match TRBD2. The CDR3 spans 15 residues. Trimming at V came to 4 bases and at J to 4 bases, leaving 4 bases not matched to a gene. Germline V gene data show CDR1 as MGHDK and CDR2 as SYGVNS. The CDR3 region has the DNA TGTGCCAGCAGTGTAGCGGGAGGGCGGGCAGATACGCAGTATTTT. This translates into CASSVAGGRADTQYF.

This clone appeared a few times. The rearrangement links TRBV30 to TRBJ1-1, with 7 bases fitting TRBD1. This CDR3 comprises 14 residues. Germline trimming cut 5 bases from V and 1 base from J; bases unmatched to any gene: 7. Germline CDR1 GTSNPN, CDR2 SVGIG (reference sequence). CDR3: CAWDFSGGNTEAFF. The CDR3 DNA is TGTGCCTGGGACTTTTCAGGGGGGAACACTGAAGCTTTCTTT. Full variable domain (outside the CDR3, taken from reference TRBV30 and TRBJ1-1): SQTIHQWPATLVQPVGSPLSLECTVEGTSNPNLYWYRQAAGRGLQLLFYSVGIGQISSEVPQNLSASRPQDRQFILSSKKLLLSDSGFYLCAWDFSGGNTEAFFGQGTRLTVV.

There are a few counts of this clone. The chain is built from TRBV7-9 and TRBJ2-7; weak D call: TRBD1 (6 bases). V was cut by 0 bases and J by 0 bases, with 18 bases left in between. Germline loops: CDR1 SEHNR, CDR2 FQNEAQ (reference sequence). This CDR3 has 18 residues. The CDR3 DNA reads TGTGCCAGCAGCTTAGCGTATTTGATCCGGGACAACTCCTACGAGCAGTACTTC. This encodes CASSLAYLIRDNSYEQYF.

There are a few counts of this clone. This chain links TRBV18 with TRBJ2-1, with 7 bases fitting TRBD2. J was trimmed by 2 bases and V by 4 bases; bases with no gene match: 5. Germline-derived CDR1 and CDR2 are KGHSH and LQKENI. The CDR3 runs to 15 residues. Here the CDR3 reads CASSLQTSTYNEQFF. As DNA, the CDR3 is TGTGCCAGCTCACTCCAGACTAGCACCTACAATGAGCAGTTCTTC.

This clone has just one count. The rearrangement joins TRBV29-1 to TRBJ2-5; 8 bases align to TRBD1. The better agreement between TRBJ2-7 and the DNA end casts doubt on the J call. The CDR3 spans 14 residues. CDR1 SQVTM and CDR2 ANQGSEA come from the germline V gene. The CDR3: CSAMGQAISYEQYF. The CDR3 region has the DNA TGCAGCGCGATGGGACAGGCTATCTCCTACGAGCAGTACTTC.

On this clone itself: A read error may account for a junction end that differs from germline. This chain joins TRBV7-7 and TRBJ2-5, with D possibly matching TRBD2 (6 bases). The CDR3 spans 15 residues. CDR1 is SSHAT, CDR2 FNYEAQ, per germline (reference sequence). The CDR3: CASSLGGSSQETQYF. The CDR3 nucleotides are TGTGCTAGCAGCTTAGGAGGGAGTTCCCAAGAGACCCAGTACTTC.

This clone was seen a handful of times. V usage is TRBV28 and J usage is TRBJ1-5, with 8 nucleotides matching TRBD1. Per the germline V gene, CDR1 is MDHEN and CDR2 is SYDVKM. This CDR3 spans 15 amino acids. V was pared by 6 bases and J by 5 bases, with 9 bases of the junction left unmatched. DNA for the CDR3: TGTGCCAGCAGCGTACAGGGGGTGTTCGATCAGCCCCAGCATTTT. This encodes CASSVQGVFDQPQHF.

The chain couples TRBV5-4 to TRBJ2-1; 7 bases match TRBD2. CDR1 SGHNT and CDR2 YYREEE come from the germline V gene (reference sequence). V gave up 4 bases and J gave up 4 bases; unmatched junction bases: 8. CDR3 length equals 15 residues. As DNA, the CDR3 is TGTGCCAGCAGCGCCCGGCAAGCGGGGTACAATGAGCAGTTCTTC. This translates into CASSARQAGYNEQFF.

This clone was detected only a few times. The V and J genes are TRBV30 and TRBJ2-4; weak D call: TRBD1 (5 bases). Germline CDR1 is GTSNPN and CDR2 is SVGIG (reference sequence). V lost 0 bases and J lost 3, with 15 bases in between. This CDR3 is built from 16 residues. The CDR3 sequence: CAWSVPSGSDKNIQYF. The CDR3 nucleotides are TGTGCCTGGAGTGTACCATCAGGGTCTGACAAAAACATTCAGTACTTC.

The chain is built from TRBV9 and TRBJ2-7, with 8 bases identical to TRBD1. The CDR3 has 14 residues. Trimming took 0 bases from V and 7 from J; bases not matched to a gene: 6. The germline CDR1 and CDR2 sequences are SGDLS and YYNGEE. CDR3 amino acids: CASSVGQGAGEQYF. The CDR3 region has the DNA TGTGCCAGCAGCGTAGGCCAGGGGGCAGGGGAGCAGTACTTC.

This chain links TRBV9 with TRBJ1-1; D not certain. Trimming took off 0 bases at V and 10 bases at J, with 16 bases between the two ends. The CDR3 has 14 residues. Germline CDR1 and CDR2: SGDLS and YYNGEE. The CDR3: CASSVAVTAEVAFF. CDR3 sequence (DNA): TGTGCCAGCAGCGTAGCTGTGACCGCCGAGGTAGCTTTCTTT. Drawing the rest from reference TRBV9 and TRBJ1-1, the complete variable domain is DSGVTQTPKHLITATGQRVTLRCSPRSGDLSVYWYQQSLDQGLQFLIQYYNGEERAKGNILERFSAQQFPDLHSELNLSSLELGDSALYFCASSVAVTAEVAFFGQGTRLTVV.

This clone has more than one count but fewer than ten. This chain joins TRBV9 and TRBJ2-7; D remains unclear. The germline gives CDR1 SGDLS, CDR2 YYNGEE. This CDR3 is 15 amino acids long. Trimming pared 1 base from V and 3 bases from J, leaving 14 bases between. The CDR3 DNA sequence: TGTGCCAGCAGCGTACAGGCAGGAACCAACTACGAGCAGTACTTC. Translation gives CASSVQAGTNYEQYF.

The V call is TRBV19, the J call TRBJ2-1, with D hard to call. CDR1 and CDR2 (germline): LNHDA, SQIVND (reference sequence). The V and J ends lost 5 bases and 9 bases respectively, with 8 bases between them. The CDR3 is made up of 11 amino acids. DNA of the CDR3: TGTGCCAGTAGTGCCAGCGTTGAGCAGTTCTTC. Translated: CASSASVEQFF. Together with reference TRBV19 and TRBJ2-1, the CDR3 gives the full variable domain: DGGITQSPKYLFRKEGQNVTLSCEQNLNHDAMYWYRQDPGQGLRLIYYSQIVNDFQKGDIAEGYSVSREKKESFPLTVTSAQKNPTAFYLCASSASVEQFFGPGTRLTVL.

V usage is TRBV11-2 and J usage is TRBJ2-3; 11 positions agree with TRBD2. Germline V CDR1 and CDR2: SGHAT, FQNNGV. Trimming cost V 8 bases and J 5 bases; bases outside gene matches: 15. The CDR3 has 17 amino acids. CDR3 sequence reads: CASHSSSGRAVGDTQYF. The CDR3 DNA is TGTGCCAGCCACTCAAGTAGCGGGAGGGCTGTTGGAGATACGCAGTATTTT.

The chain has TRBV6-5 and TRBJ2-1; 10 bases align to TRBD2. The CDR3 runs to 15 residues. CDR1 and CDR2 (germline): MNHEY, SVGAGI. V was pared by 0 bases and J by 8 bases, with 4 bases of the junction left unmatched. CDR3 protein: CASSYSSGRRYEQFF. The CDR3 nucleotides read TGTGCCAGCAGTTACTCTAGCGGGAGGAGGTATGAGCAGTTCTTC.

The sample holds a few counts of this clone. V usage is TRBV29-1 and J usage is TRBJ1-2, with TRBD1 as a possible D gene (5 bases). The length of the CDR3 is 12 residues. The germline gives CDR1 SQVTM, CDR2 ANQGSEA. V dropped 4 bases and J dropped 4 bases, with 10 bases sitting between them. DNA of the CDR3: TGCAGCGTTGCAGGGTTCGCCTATGGCTACACCTTC. Translated, it gives CSVAGFAYGYTF.

This clone was observed a handful of times. This rearrangement joins TRBV5-1 to TRBJ2-5, with D hard to call. V lost 2 bases to trimming and J lost 5 bases, with 16 bases between them. The CDR3 totals 15 residues. Germline CDR1 reads SGHRS; CDR2 reads YFSETQ. DNA for the CDR3: TGCGCCAGCAGCTTCCCACCCACGGGTAGCGAGACCCAGTACTTC. Residues: CASSFPPTGSETQYF.

The chain employs TRBV4-2 and TRBJ2-7, with 8 bases lining up with TRBD2. Looked up from germline, CDR1 is LGHNA and CDR2 is YNFKEQ. CDR3 length equals 16 residues. The ends lost 3 bases at V and 6 bases at J; junction bases unmatched: 13. The CDR3 sequence is CASSQLLGREGREQYF. In DNA form, the CDR3 reads TGTGCCAGCAGCCAGCTCTTAGGCCGGGAGGGTCGCGAGCAGTACTTC.